The 30 T cell receptor beta chains given below trace back to one sample, sequenced in a study of cytotoxic CD8 clonotypes in ibrutinib-treated CLL. Measured with immunoSEQ multiplex PCR; TCRdb has only the in-frame clones, and not every one. The sample records approximately 200,000 clones, around 72% being singletons. The sequenced sample was PBMCs, obtained after 24 months of ibrutinib treatment. The receptor source for this set is a human donor with chronic lymphocytic leukemia.

The CDR3 DNA sequence: TGTGCCAGCCGCGTTCGACAGGGGCGGGCAGATACGCAGTATTTT. This gives the protein CASRVRQGRADTQYF. The chain links TRBV27 to TRBJ2-3; 8 positions agree with TRBD1. Germline CDR1 reads MNHEY; CDR2 reads SMNVEV (reference sequence). Unmatched junction bases numbered 11, after V lost 8 bases and J lost 4 bases. The CDR3 contains 15 residues.

The chain has TRBV25-1 and TRBJ2-5; TRBD1 agrees at 8 bases. Trimming removed 4 bases from V and 0 bases from J; junction bases left unmatched: 4. Germline-derived CDR1 and CDR2 are MGHDK and SYGVNS. The CDR3 is made up of 15 amino acids. The CDR3 sequence: CASSAGQAHQETQYF. CDR3 coding DNA: TGTGCCAGCAGTGCGGGACAGGCTCACCAAGAGACCCAGTACTTC.

A single count supports this clone. The chain joins TRBV4-2 to TRBJ2-1, with 11 bases fitting TRBD2. The trim removed 1 base at V and 9 bases at J, leaving 5 bases unmatched. This CDR3 is 15 amino acids long. The germline V gene has CDR1 LGHNA and CDR2 YNFKEQ. This chain's CDR3 is CASSQAPSGRIEQFF. DNA of the CDR3: TGTGCCAGCAGCCAAGCCCCTAGCGGGAGGATTGAGCAGTTCTTC.

Of note for this clone: Other DNA sequences in the same sample also yield this CDR3. The chain uses TRBV7-2 and TRBJ2-2; D is unresolved. Trimming took off 3 bases at V and 6 bases at J, with 5 bases between the two ends. The CDR3 consists of 12 residues. CDR1 is SGHTA, CDR2 FQGNSA, per germline. In DNA form, the CDR3 reads TGTGCCAGCAGCTTGGCACCCGGGGAGCTGTTTTTT. Its protein product is CASSLAPGELFF.

The rearrangement links TRBV11-1 to TRBJ2-7, with TRBD1 matching 10 bases. The CDR3 covers 14 residues. CDR1 is SGHAT and CDR2 is FQDESV in the germline V gene (reference sequence). With 5 bases clipped from V and 8 bases from J, the junction kept 9 bases outside the gene matches. CDR3 in DNA: TGTGCCAGCAGCACACCGGGACAGGGGTGGAAGCAGTACTTC. As protein: CASSTPGQGWKQYF. Supplemented by reference TRBV11-1 and TRBJ2-7, the full variable domain reads EAEVAQSPRYKITEKSQAVAFWCDPISGHATLYWYRQILGQGPELLVQFQDESVVDDSQLPKDRFSAERLKGVDSTLKIQPAELGDSAMYLCASSTPGQGWKQYFGPGTRLTVT.

Of note for this clone: At one of its ends the junction is not consistent with the germline gene, which may arise from a read error. V usage is TRBV7-2 and J usage is TRBJ2-7; D unresolved. This CDR3 spans 11 amino acids. The germline V gene has CDR1 SGHTA and CDR2 FQGNSA. The CDR3 is CASSAVGNQVF. The CDR3 nucleotides read TGTGCCAGCAGCGCGGTAGGAAACCAAGTGTTC.

This chain joins TRBV6-5 and TRBJ2-5; the D is unclear. The V end was cut by 6 bases, the J end by 3 bases, with 8 bases between. Per the germline V gene, CDR1 is MNHEY and CDR2 is SVGAGI. This CDR3 spans 12 amino acids. The CDR3 protein is CASSPQKETQYF. The CDR3 nucleotides read TGTGCCAGCAGCCCCCAGAAAGAGACCCAGTACTTC.

The J gene is TRBJ2-1, the V gene TRBV5-1; no clear D gene. CDR1 and CDR2 (germline): SGHRS, YFSETQ. Deletions cut 0 bases from V and 2 bases from J, with 9 bases between. The CDR3 is 15 residues long. The DNA for the CDR3 is TGCGCCAGCAGCTTGGTTGGGTTCCCCTACAATGAGCAGTTCTTC. It is translated as CASSLVGFPYNEQFF.

This chain's CDR3 is CASSPQFPGAYEQYF. The CDR3 bases are TGTGCCAGCAGCCCTCAGTTCCCGGGAGCCTACGAGCAGTACTTC. The rearrangement links TRBV14 to TRBJ2-7; D may be TRBD2 (6 bases). This CDR3 spans 15 amino acids. V lost 4 bases and J lost 2, with 15 bases in between. The germline V gene has CDR1 SGHDN and CDR2 FVKESK.

This clone was detected only a few times. The rearrangement links TRBV27 to TRBJ2-3, with 10 bases fitting TRBD2. CDR3 size: 15 residues. After removal of 8 bases from V and 5 bases from J, the junction contained 10 bases not matched to a gene. CDR1 and CDR2 from the germline V gene are MNHEY and SMNVEV (reference sequence). The CDR3 DNA reads TGTGCCAGCCGTAGCGGGAGGCCCCTCATAGATACGCAGTATTTT. Residues: CASRSGRPLIDTQYF.

J is TRBJ2-7 and V is TRBV9, with TRBD2 matching 9 bases. The CDR3 covers 16 residues. With V trimmed by 0 bases and J by 0 bases, 4 bases remained unmatched. Germline V gene lookup returns CDR1 SGDLS and CDR2 YYNGEE. CDR3 in DNA: TGTGCCAGCAGCGTAGGCCCTAGCGGGATCTCCTACGAGCAGTACTTC. Translated: CASSVGPSGISYEQYF.

The chain employs TRBV7-9 and TRBJ2-1; D is unclear. The V and J ends lost 5 bases and 12 bases respectively, with 14 bases between them. From germline, CDR1 is SEHNR and CDR2 FQNEAQ (reference sequence). This CDR3 comprises 12 residues. In DNA form, the CDR3 reads TGTGCCAGCAGCCCGAGTGGCTCTATGCAGTTCTTC. Protein product: CASSPSGSMQFF.

The rearrangement links TRBV16 to TRBJ1-1; D unresolved. V dropped 0 bases and J dropped 7 bases, with 6 bases sitting between them. The CDR3 sequence is 12 residues long. Germline V lookup: CDR1 KGHSY, CDR2 FQNENV. For the CDR3, the DNA is TGTGCCAGCAGCCAATCCACAGTTGAAGCTTTCTTT. This gives the protein CASSQSTVEAFF.

The chain employs TRBV7-9 and TRBJ2-3, with 8 bases fitting TRBD2. CDR3 size: 17 residues. Losses at the gene ends were 5 bases for V and 2 bases for J; bases not matched to a gene: 12. Germline CDR1 and CDR2: SEHNR and FQNEAQ (reference sequence). CDR3 coding DNA: TGTGCCAGCAGCCCCCTTACTAGCGGACCCTCCACAGATACGCAGTATTTT. The encoded protein is CASSPLTSGPSTDTQYF.

V gene TRBV14 combines with J gene TRBJ1-4; 8 bases line up with TRBD1. Germline CDR1 SGHDN, CDR2 FVKESK. The trim removed 6 bases at V and 3 bases at J, leaving 3 bases unmatched. This CDR3 contains 14 residues. As DNA, the CDR3 is TGTGCCAGCAGGAAGACAGGGGCTAATGAAAAACTGTTTTTT. It encodes CASRKTGANEKLFF.

This clone was seen more than once but under ten times. This chain connects TRBV15 to TRBJ1-5, with D unresolved. The CDR3 runs to 12 residues. V was trimmed by 4 bases and J by 5 bases, leaving 6 bases between them. Germline CDR1 is LNHNV and CDR2 is YYDKDF (reference sequence). The CDR3 DNA follows: TGTGCCACCAGCACAGGAGATCAGCCCCAGCATTTT. Translation: CATSTGDQPQHF.

The CDR3, as DNA: TGCGCCAGCAGCCCTGGACATAGCTCCTACGAGCAGTACTTC. This codes for CASSPGHSSYEQYF. This chain connects TRBV5-1 to TRBJ2-7, with D maybe TRBD1 (5 bases). The V end lost 4 bases, the J end lost 0 bases, and 11 bases lay between the germline ends. Germline loops: CDR1 SGHRS, CDR2 YFSETQ. CDR3 length: 14 amino acids.

This chain uses TRBV21-1 with TRBJ1-1; the table's D call of TRBD1 was not tested on the DNA. TRBV21-1 is designated a pseudogene. The CDR3 has 18 residues. The CDR3, as DNA: TGTGCCAGCAGCACTTGGACAGATCAAATCTCAATGAACACTGAAGCTTTCTTT. It specifies CASSTWTDQISMNTEAFF.

This clone was found once. The chain recombines TRBV2 with TRBJ2-1; 7 nucleotides match TRBD2. Germline CDR1 and CDR2: SNHLY and FYNNEI. Losses at the gene ends were 8 bases for V and 1 base for J; bases not matched to a gene: 5. CDR3 length: 14 amino acids. CDR3 bases: TGTGCCAGCGCAGCGGGACCTTCCTACAATGAGCAGTTCTTC. Its protein is CASAAGPSYNEQFF.

The gene calls are TRBV6-4 and TRBJ2-1; the D is unclear. V gave up 2 bases and J gave up 0 bases, with 5 bases separating them. Germline V gives CDR1 MRHNA, CDR2 SNTAGT. The CDR3 is made up of 14 amino acids. CDR3 DNA: TGTGCCAGCAGTGACAGGGCCTCCTACAATGAGCAGTTCTTC. Protein sequence: CASSDRASYNEQFF.

The CDR3 spells CATSRGLVYYYEQFF. CDR3 sequence (DNA): TGTGCCACCAGCAGGGGTCTAGTTTATTACTATGAGCAGTTCTTC. The rearrangement links TRBV15 to TRBJ2-1; D not certain. Germline CDR1 and CDR2: LNHNV and YYDKDF (reference sequence). The germline V and J ends were trimmed by 3 bases and 8 bases, with 17 bases remaining between them. The CDR3 totals 15 residues.

V and J are TRBV10-3 and TRBJ1-2; tentatively, D is TRBD1 (5 bases). V shed 4 bases and J shed 6 bases, with 21 bases lying between them. This CDR3 is 16 amino acids long. Germline V gives CDR1 ENHRY, CDR2 SYGVKD. The CDR3 region has the DNA TGTGCCATCAGTGGTTCCGGGGGACGGGCCACGAATGGCTACACCTTC. Translating it yields CAISGSGGRATNGYTF.

The sample holds a few counts of this clone. The chain links TRBV20-1 to TRBJ2-3; TRBD1 matches 8 bases. The germline V gene has CDR1 DFQATT and CDR2 SNEGSKA (reference sequence). After removal of 6 bases from V and 11 bases from J, the junction contained 7 bases not matched to a gene. This CDR3 is 11 amino acids long. This CDR3 is CSAEGGQEQYF. The CDR3 DNA reads as TGCAGTGCCGAAGGGGGACAGGAGCAGTATTTT.

This chain joins TRBV5-1 and TRBJ2-3, with 10 bases identical to TRBD1. V shed 0 bases and J 4 bases; nucleotides not matched to a gene: 8. The germline CDR1 and CDR2 sequences are SGHRS and YFSETQ. The CDR3 covers 17 residues. The chain's CDR3 is CASSLASGQGSADTQYF. In DNA form, the CDR3 reads TGCGCCAGCAGCTTGGCATCGGGACAGGGGTCCGCAGATACGCAGTATTTT.

This chain connects TRBV19 to TRBJ2-5; 9 bases are a match to TRBD2. Germline-derived CDR1 and CDR2 are LNHDA and SQIVND (reference sequence). J gave up 5 bases and V 8 bases, and 12 bases lay outside the gene matches. This CDR3 spans 15 amino acids. The CDR3 bases are TGTGCCAGTGCCCCGGGGGTAGCGGGAGTGGAGACCCAGTACTTC. Translation gives CASAPGVAGVETQYF.

This chain joins TRBV30 and TRBJ1-5; perhaps TRBD1 as D (6 bases). Germline CDR1 GTSNPN, CDR2 SVGIG (reference sequence). CDR3 length equals 13 residues. Trimming stripped 0 bases from V and 6 bases from J, with 9 bases between. In DNA, the CDR3 is TGTGCCTGGAGTGTACAGGGAATTCAGCCCCAGCATTTT. Protein product: CAWSVQGIQPQHF.

This sequence joins TRBV19 and TRBJ1-5; D is uncertain. CDR1 and CDR2 (germline): LNHDA, SQIVND (reference sequence). With 4 bases removed from V and 9 bases from J, the gap between germline ends came to 22 bases. There are 16 residues in the CDR3. CDR3 amino acids: CASSNQHEVSLGPQHF. CDR3 DNA: TGTGCCAGTAGTAACCAACACGAGGTATCACTCGGGCCCCAGCATTTT.

The chain joins TRBV4-1 to TRBJ2-3, with TRBD2 matching over 9 bases. The CDR3 is made up of 18 amino acids. Germline V gene lookup returns CDR1 MGHRA and CDR2 YSYEKL. V lost 6 bases to trimming and J lost 2 bases; unmatched junction nucleotides: 15. The CDR3 DNA is TGCGCCAGCAGACGGACTAGCGCCAGATCAGGTGACACAGATACGCAGTATTTT. Its protein product is CASRRTSARSGDTDTQYF.

The rearrangement links TRBV9 to TRBJ2-5; TRBD2 aligns across 12 bases. CDR3 size: 18 residues. Germline CDR1 SGDLS, CDR2 YYNGEE. The V and J ends lost 0 bases and 0 bases, in that order; junction bases with no gene match: 6. The DNA for the CDR3 is TGTGCCAGCAGCGTAGGTCTAGGACTAGCGGGGAACCAAGAGACCCAGTACTTC. Translating it yields CASSVGLGLAGNQETQYF.

V gene TRBV2 combines with J gene TRBJ2-7, with 7 bases matching TRBD1. The CDR3 runs 14 residues. The V segment lost 6 bases and the J segment 2 bases; nucleotides outside the gene matches: 7. Germline lookup yields CDR1 SNHLY and CDR2 FYNNEI. The CDR3 nucleotides are TGTGCCAGCAGCCCCCCGGGACAGACCTACGAGCAGTACTTC. It is translated as CASSPPGQTYEQYF. Complete variable domain (other parts from reference TRBV2 and TRBJ2-7): EPEVTQTPSHQVTQMGQEVILRCVPISNHLYFYWYRQILGQKVEFLVSFYNNEISEKSEIFDDQFSVERPDGSNFTLKIRSTKLEDSAMYFCASSPPGQTYEQYFGPGTRLTVT.